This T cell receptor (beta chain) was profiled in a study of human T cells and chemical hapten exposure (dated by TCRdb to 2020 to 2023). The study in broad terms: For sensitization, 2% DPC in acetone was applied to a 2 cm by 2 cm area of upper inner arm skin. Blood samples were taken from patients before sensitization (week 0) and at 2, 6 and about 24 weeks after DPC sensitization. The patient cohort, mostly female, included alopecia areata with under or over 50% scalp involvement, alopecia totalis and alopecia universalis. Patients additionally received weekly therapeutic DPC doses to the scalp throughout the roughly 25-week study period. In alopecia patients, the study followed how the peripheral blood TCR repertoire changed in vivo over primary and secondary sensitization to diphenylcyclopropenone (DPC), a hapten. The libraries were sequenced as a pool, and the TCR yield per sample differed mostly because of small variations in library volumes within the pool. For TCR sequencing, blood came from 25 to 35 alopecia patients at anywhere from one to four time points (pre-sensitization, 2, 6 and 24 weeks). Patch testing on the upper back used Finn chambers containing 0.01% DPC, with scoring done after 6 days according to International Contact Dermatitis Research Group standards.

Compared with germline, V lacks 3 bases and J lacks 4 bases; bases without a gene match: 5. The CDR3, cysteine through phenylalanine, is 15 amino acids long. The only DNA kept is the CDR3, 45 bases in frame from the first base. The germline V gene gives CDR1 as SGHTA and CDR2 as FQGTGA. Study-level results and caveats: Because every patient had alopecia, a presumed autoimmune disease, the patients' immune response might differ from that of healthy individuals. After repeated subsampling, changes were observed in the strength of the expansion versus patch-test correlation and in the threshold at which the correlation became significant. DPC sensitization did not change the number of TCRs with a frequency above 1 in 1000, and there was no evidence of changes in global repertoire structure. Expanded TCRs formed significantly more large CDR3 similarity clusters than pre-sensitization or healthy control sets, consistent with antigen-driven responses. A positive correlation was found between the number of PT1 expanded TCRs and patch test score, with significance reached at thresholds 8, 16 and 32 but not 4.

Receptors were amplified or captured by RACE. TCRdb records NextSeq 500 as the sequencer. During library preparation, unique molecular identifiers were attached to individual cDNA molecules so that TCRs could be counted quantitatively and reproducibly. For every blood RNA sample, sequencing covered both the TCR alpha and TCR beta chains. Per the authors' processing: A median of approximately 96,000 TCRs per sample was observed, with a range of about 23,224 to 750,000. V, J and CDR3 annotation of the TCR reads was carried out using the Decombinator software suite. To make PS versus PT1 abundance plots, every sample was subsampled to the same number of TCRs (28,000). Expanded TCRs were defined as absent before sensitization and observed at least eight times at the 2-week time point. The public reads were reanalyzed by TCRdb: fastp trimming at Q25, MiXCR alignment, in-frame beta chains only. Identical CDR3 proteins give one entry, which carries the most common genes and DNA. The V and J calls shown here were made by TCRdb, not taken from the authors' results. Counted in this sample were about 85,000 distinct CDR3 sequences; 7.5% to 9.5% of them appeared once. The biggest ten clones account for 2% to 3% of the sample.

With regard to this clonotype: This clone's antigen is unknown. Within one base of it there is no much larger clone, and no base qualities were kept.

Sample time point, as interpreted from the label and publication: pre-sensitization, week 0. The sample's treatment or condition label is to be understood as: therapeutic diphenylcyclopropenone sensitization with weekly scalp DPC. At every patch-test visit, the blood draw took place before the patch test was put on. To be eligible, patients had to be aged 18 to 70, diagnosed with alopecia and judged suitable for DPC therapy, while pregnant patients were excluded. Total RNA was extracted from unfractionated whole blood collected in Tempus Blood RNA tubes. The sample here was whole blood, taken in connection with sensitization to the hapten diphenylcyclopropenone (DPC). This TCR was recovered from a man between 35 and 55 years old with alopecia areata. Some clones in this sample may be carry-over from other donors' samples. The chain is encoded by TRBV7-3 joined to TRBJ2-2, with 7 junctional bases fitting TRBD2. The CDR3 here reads CASSFGGRGTGELFF. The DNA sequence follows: TGTGCCAGCAGCTTCGGCGGGAGAGGCACCGGGGAGCTGTTTTTT.